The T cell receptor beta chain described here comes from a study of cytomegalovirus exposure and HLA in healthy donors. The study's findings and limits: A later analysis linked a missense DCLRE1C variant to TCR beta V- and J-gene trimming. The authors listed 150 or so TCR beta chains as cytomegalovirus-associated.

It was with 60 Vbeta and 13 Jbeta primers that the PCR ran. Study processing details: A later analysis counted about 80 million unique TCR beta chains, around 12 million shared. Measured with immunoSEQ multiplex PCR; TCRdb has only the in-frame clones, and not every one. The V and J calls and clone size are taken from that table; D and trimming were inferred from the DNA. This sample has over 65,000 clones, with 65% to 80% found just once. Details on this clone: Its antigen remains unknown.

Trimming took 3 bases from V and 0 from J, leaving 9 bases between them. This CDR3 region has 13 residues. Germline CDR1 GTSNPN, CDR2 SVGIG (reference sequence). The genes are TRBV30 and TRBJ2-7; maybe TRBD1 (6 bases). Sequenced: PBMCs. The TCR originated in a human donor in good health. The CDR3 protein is CAWRGQFSYEQYF. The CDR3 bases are TGTGCCTGGAGAGGACAGTTCTCCTACGAGCAGTACTTC.